This T cell receptor (beta chain) originates from a study of blood T cell repertoires in COVID-19. Study-level background: The study drew acute and convalescent COVID-19 samples from the United States, Italy and Spain. T cells, B-cell-depleted T cells, or PBMCs supplied cDNA or gDNA.

The CDR3 spans 15 residues. V lost 5 bases, J lost 1 base, and 11 bases lay in between. Germline CDR1 and CDR2: SNHLY and FYNNEI. This clone was seen a handful of times. The method was immunoSEQ multiplex PCR; TCRdb's version includes in-frame clones alone and lacks a portion of them. The table has approximately 140,000 clones, 84% seen once. Specimen: peripheral blood. The V and J genes are TRBV2 and TRBJ2-2, with D perhaps TRBD1 (6 bases). This receptor was obtained from a woman aged 80 or over in a cohort sampled during active or convalescent COVID-19. The CDR3 sequence is CASSPRQVNTGELFF. CDR3 nucleotides: TGTGCCAGCAGTCCAAGACAGGTGAACACCGGGGAGCTGTTTTTT.